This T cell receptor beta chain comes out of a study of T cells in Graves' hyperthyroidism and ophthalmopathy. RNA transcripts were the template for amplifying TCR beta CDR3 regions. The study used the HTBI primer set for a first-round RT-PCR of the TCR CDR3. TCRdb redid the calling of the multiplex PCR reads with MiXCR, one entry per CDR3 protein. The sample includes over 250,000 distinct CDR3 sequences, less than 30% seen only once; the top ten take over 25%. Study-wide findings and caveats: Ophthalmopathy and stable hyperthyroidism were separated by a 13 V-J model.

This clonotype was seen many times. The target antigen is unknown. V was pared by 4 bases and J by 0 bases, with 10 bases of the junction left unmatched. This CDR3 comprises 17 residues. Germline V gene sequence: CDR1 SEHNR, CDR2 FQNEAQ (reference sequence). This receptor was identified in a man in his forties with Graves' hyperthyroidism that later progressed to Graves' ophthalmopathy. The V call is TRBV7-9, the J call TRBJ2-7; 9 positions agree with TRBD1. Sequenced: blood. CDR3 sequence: CASSSPKDRGSSYEQYF. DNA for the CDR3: TGTGCCAGCAGCTCACCAAAGGACAGGGGAAGCTCCTACGAGCAGTACTTC.